The rows below give T cell receptor beta chains drawn from one sample of a study of early T cells in non-severe SARS-CoV-2 infection. TCRdb re-called the 5' RACE reads with MiXCR, one entry per CDR3 protein. The repertoire holds fewer than 85,000 distinct CDR3 sequences, approximately 15% seen once, with around 1.5% in the top ten. The specimen sequenced was whole blood. Receptors originate from an adult who was a healthcare worker with PCR-confirmed SARS-CoV-2 infection or an uninfected control (not recorded which). The CDR3 runs from the conserved cysteine through the conserved F or W. The order of the fields is V gene, J gene, D gene, clone size, CDR3 protein, CDR3 DNA. A D gene is named only where the DNA matches it firmly. Clone size appears in some rows only: once, few, many, or a class for an expanded clone.

>TRBV20-1|TRBJ2-1|-|few
CSARDGQGTLLYNEQFF
TGCAGTGCTAGAGACGGGCAGGGAACCTTACTTTACAATGAGCAGTTCTTC
>TRBV18|TRBJ1-1|-|-
CASSPLTAMNTEAFF
TGTGCCAGCTCACCGTTGACAGCGATGAACACTGAAGCTTTCTTT
>TRBV3-1|TRBJ1-1|-|many
CASSQGIGAGTEAFF
TGTGCCAGCAGCCAAGGGATAGGGGCGGGCACTGAAGCTTTCTTT
>TRBV11-3|TRBJ1-2|-|few
CASSWDRYYGYTF
TGTGCCAGCAGCTGGGACCGCTACTATGGCTACACCTTC
>TRBV6-2/TRBV6-3|TRBJ1-5|-|many
CASSRTPGIGNQPQHF
TGTGCCAGCAGCCGTACCCCCGGCATCGGCAATCAGCCCCAGCATTTT
>TRBV27|TRBJ2-7|TRBD2|-
CASSLLSGALLPSYEQYF
TGTGCCAGCAGCCTACTTAGCGGGGCCCTCTTACCATCCTACGAGCAGTACTTC
>TRBV10-2|TRBJ2-5|TRBD2|few
CASSARSGVLLGETQYF
TGCGCCAGCAGTGCCCGTAGCGGGGTCTTACTGGGAGAGACCCAGTACTTC
>TRBV6-5|TRBJ2-7|TRBD1|many
CASSNRQGSHYYEQYF
TGTGCCAGCTCAAACAGACAGGGATCCCACTACTACGAGCAGTACTTC
>TRBV20-1|TRBJ2-1|-|many
CSAKSGPGYNEQFF
TGCAGTGCTAAAAGCGGCCCGGGCTACAATGAGCAGTTCTTC
>TRBV27|TRBJ1-1|TRBD1|many
CASSLIQGRGTEAFF
TGTGCCAGCAGTTTAATACAGGGGCGAGGCACTGAAGCTTTCTTT
>TRBV5-1|TRBJ2-3|-|few
CASSRGTSVGRDTQYF
TGCGCCAGCAGCAGGGGGACATCGGTAGGGAGGGATACGCAGTATTTT
>TRBV11-2|TRBJ2-3|-|-
CASSLVIGTDTQYF
TGTGCCAGCAGCTTAGTTATAGGAACAGATACGCAGTATTTT
>TRBV20-1|TRBJ1-2|TRBD1|many
CSARDNRGAMVYGYTF
TGCAGTGCTAGAGACAACAGGGGGGCCATGGTCTATGGCTACACCTTC
>TRBV5-6|TRBJ2-1|TRBD2|many
CASSLGSGAYNEQFF
TGTGCCAGCAGCTTGGGTAGCGGGGCCTACAATGAGCAGTTCTTC
>TRBV11-1|TRBJ2-1|-|-
CASSLGSQVVSEQFF
TGTGCCAGCAGCTTAGGGAGCCAGGTCGTAAGTGAGCAGTTCTTC
>TRBV3-2|TRBJ1-2|-|-
CASSQGISYGYTF
TGTGCCAGCAGCCAGGGTATCAGCTATGGCTACACCTTC
>TRBV9|TRBJ2-1|-|few
CASSVAPSRLGEQFF
TGTGCCAGCAGCGTAGCTCCTTCCCGACTTGGTGAGCAGTTCTTC
>TRBV6-1|TRBJ2-6|TRBD2|many
CASRRLASFSGANVLTF
TGTGCCAGCAGGCGACTAGCGAGCTTCTCTGGGGCCAACGTCCTGACTTTC
>TRBV30|TRBJ1-3|-|many
CAWSGVRYSGNTIYF
TGTGCCTGGAGTGGGGTACGGTACTCTGGAAACACCATATATTTT
>TRBV21-1|TRBJ1-2|-|many
CASSKDGGRYGYTF
TGTGCCAGCAGCAAAGACGGAGGCCGCTATGGCTACACCTTC